The 26 T cell receptor beta chains in this list originate from one sample, sequenced in a study of shared clonotypes between healthy human individuals. Some clones are missing from TCRdb's copy, which holds only in-frame ones; the method was immunoSEQ multiplex PCR. The sample gives a few hundred thousand clones, roughly 95% of which show up once; 0.1% to 0.11% is in the top ten. Terminally differentiated effector memory CD45RA+ cells were left out of the naive CD8 fraction, which was CD45RO-negative and positively selected for CCR7. Sample: naive CD8+ T cells sorted from blood. The source of these receptors is a woman between 25 and 40 years old in good health.

The chain joins TRBV15 to TRBJ2-5; perhaps TRBD2 as D (5 bases). Trimming removed 0 bases at V and 11 bases at J, with 10 bases between. Germline CDR1 is LNHNV and CDR2 is YYDKDF (reference sequence). This CDR3 has 12 residues. DNA of the CDR3: TGTGCCACCAGCAGAGATGAGAGGGAGCAGTACTTC. Translation gives CATSRDEREQYF.

The V call is TRBV27, the J call TRBJ1-1; a weak D match, TRBD1 (6 bases). Trimming shortened V by 4 bases and J by 3 bases, and 12 bases separated the two germline ends. The CDR3 totals 14 residues. From germline, CDR1 is MNHEY and CDR2 SMNVEV (reference sequence). The CDR3 loop is CASSYREGYTEAFF. The CDR3 nucleotides are TGTGCCAGCAGTTACAGGGAAGGGTACACTGAAGCTTTCTTT.

J is TRBJ2-3 and V is TRBV29-1; TRBD2 aligns across 7 bases. From germline, CDR1 is SQVTM and CDR2 ANQGSEA. Trimming removed 7 bases from V and 2 bases from J; junction bases left unmatched: 9. The CDR3 sequence is 14 residues long. The CDR3, as DNA: TGCAGCGGGAGAGGACTAGACAACACAGATACGCAGTATTTT. Protein product: CSGRGLDNTDTQYF.

The CDR3: CASSQLADNEQYF. The CDR3 DNA follows: TGCGCCAGCAGCCAACTAGCGGATAACGAGCAGTACTTC. The V gene is TRBV4-1, the J gene TRBJ2-5; TRBD2 matches 7 bases. The DNA matches TRBJ2-7 better at its end, which makes the J call doubtful. In germline, CDR1 is MGHRA, CDR2 YSYEKL. This CDR3 is 13 amino acids long.

The rearrangement links TRBV27 to TRBJ1-1; the D gene is possibly TRBD1 (5 bases). Germline-derived CDR1 and CDR2 are MNHEY and SMNVEV (reference sequence). Trimming took off 0 bases at V and 1 base at J, with 6 bases between the two ends. The CDR3 covers 14 residues. The CDR3: CASSLSGTNTEAFF. In nucleotides, the CDR3 is TGTGCCAGCAGTTTATCGGGGACGAACACTGAAGCTTTCTTT.

This clone occurred a few times. The chain recombines TRBV27 with TRBJ2-5, with 12 bases matching TRBD2. This CDR3 contains 16 residues. The germline CDR1 and CDR2 sequences are MNHEY and SMNVEV (reference sequence). After removal of 5 bases from V and 4 bases from J, the junction contained 8 bases not matched to a gene. The CDR3 nucleotides are TGTGCCAGCAGTAGAGTGGGACTAGCGGGCCGAGAGACCCAGTACTTC. Protein product: CASSRVGLAGRETQYF.

The V and J genes are TRBV15 and TRBJ2-3; perhaps TRBD2 as D (5 bases). Trimming took off 0 bases at V and 1 base at J, with 11 bases between the two ends. The CDR3 sequence is 16 residues long. The germline V gene has CDR1 LNHNV and CDR2 YYDKDF (reference sequence). The CDR3 nucleotides read TGTGCCACCAGCAGAGATAGAGCGGCTCGCACAGATACGCAGTATTTT. It is translated as CATSRDRAARTDTQYF.

This clone was counted only a few times. Written as DNA, the CDR3 is TGTGCCAGTAGTATCCACGAGCGGGAGGGCCGACCCGAGCAGTTCTTC. Amino acids: CASSIHEREGRPEQFF. This chain connects TRBV19 to TRBJ2-1, with 10 bases fitting TRBD2. The CDR3 spans 16 residues. Losses at the gene ends were 3 bases for V and 10 bases for J; bases not matched to a gene: 12. Germline values: CDR1 LNHDA, CDR2 SQIVND (reference sequence).

V is TRBV5-1 and J is TRBJ2-7; 9 nucleotides align to TRBD1. Germline CDR1 SGHRS, CDR2 YFSETQ. This CDR3 is 16 amino acids long. With V trimmed by 4 bases and J by 5 bases, 13 bases remained unmatched. The CDR3 region has the DNA TGCGCCAGCAGCCTAATAGTTGAACAGGGGGCGGACGAGCAGTACTTC. It is translated as CASSLIVEQGADEQYF.

This chain joins TRBV28 and TRBJ2-1, with 8 bases matching TRBD2. Germline V CDR1 and CDR2: MDHEN, SYDVKM. With V trimmed by 2 bases and J by 12 bases, 6 bases remained unmatched. This CDR3 has 13 residues. The CDR3 protein is CASSLAGTSTQFF. The CDR3 nucleotides read TGTGCCAGCAGTTTAGCCGGGACTAGTACGCAGTTCTTC.

The rearrangement links TRBV28 to TRBJ2-1; 8 nucleotides agree with TRBD2. Germline loops: CDR1 MDHEN, CDR2 SYDVKM. The CDR3 loop spans 19 amino acids. The V segment lost 1 base and the J segment 6 bases; nucleotides outside the gene matches: 17. The DNA of the CDR3 is TGTGCCAGCAGTTTATTCTACCGAGAGAAAGCGGGAGCTTTCAATGAGCAGTTCTTC. It yields the protein CASSLFYREKAGAFNEQFF.

This chain connects TRBV27 to TRBJ2-7; the D gene is possibly TRBD1 (6 bases). The CDR3 totals 12 residues. Germline loops: CDR1 MNHEY, CDR2 SMNVEV (reference sequence). The V end lost 2 bases, the J end lost 6 bases, and 8 bases lay between the germline ends. As DNA, the CDR3 is TGTGCCAGCAGTTTAACAGGGTCCGAGCAGTACTTC. This codes for CASSLTGSEQYF.

The genes are TRBV28 and TRBJ2-7; either TRBD1 or TRBD2 may supply D (7 bases each). Germline-derived CDR1 and CDR2 are MDHEN and SYDVKM. The V and J ends lost 3 bases and 6 bases respectively, with 12 bases between them. CDR3 size: 13 residues. DNA of the CDR3: TGTGCCAGCAGTTTCAGGGGGGGCTCCGAGCAGTACTTC. The encoded protein is CASSFRGGSEQYF.

The gene calls are TRBV13 and TRBJ2-1; D might be TRBD1 (6 bases). Germline CDR1 reads PRHDT; CDR2 reads FYEKMQ (reference sequence). The V end lost 6 bases, the J end lost 4 bases, and 13 bases lay between the germline ends. This CDR3 has 14 residues. The CDR3 DNA follows: TGTGCCAGCAGGTCACAAACAGGGTACAATGAGCAGTTCTTC. This sequence encodes CASRSQTGYNEQFF.

The V gene is TRBV21-1, the J gene TRBJ2-5; no check of the table's D call, TRBD2, against the DNA was made. TRBV21-1 is marked as a pseudogene. The CDR3 is made up of 11 amino acids. The CDR3 region has the DNA TGTGCCAGCTCTCTTCAGCGGGAGAGGTACTTC. Its translation is CASSLQRERYF.

This clone was picked up a small number of times. V usage is TRBV6-6 and J usage is TRBJ2-2; D remains unclear. CDR1 and CDR2 from the germline V gene are MNHNY and SVGAGI (reference sequence). The length of the CDR3 is 12 residues. Trimming removed 8 bases at V and 6 bases at J, with 10 bases between. CDR3 amino acids: CASDFGSGELFF. Here the CDR3 DNA reads TGTGCCAGCGATTTTGGATCCGGGGAGCTGTTTTTT.

The V call is TRBV4-1, the J call TRBJ2-3; the match to TRBD2 covers 9 bases. V trimming: 1 base; J trimming: 5 bases; junction bases outside the gene matches: 19. The CDR3 runs to 20 residues. Germline assignment: CDR1 MGHRA and CDR2 YSYEKL. Written as DNA, the CDR3 is TGCGCCAGCAGCCAAGTCAATCTAGCGGGAATTGGGGGGGCACAAGATACGCAGTATTTT. It codes for CASSQVNLAGIGGAQDTQYF.

The chain couples TRBV9 to TRBJ2-1; no clear D. Per the germline V gene, CDR1 is SGDLS and CDR2 is YYNGEE. This CDR3 region has 12 residues. Trimming took 3 bases from V and 7 from J, leaving 8 bases between them. The CDR3 spells CASSGVGNEQFF. Written as DNA, the CDR3 is TGTGCCAGCAGCGGGGTCGGTAATGAGCAGTTCTTC.

The genes are TRBV19 and TRBJ2-4; 11 bases align to TRBD2. The CDR3 totals 16 residues. The J segment lost 6 bases and the V segment lost 1 base, leaving 5 bases of the junction unmatched. Germline CDR1 is LNHDA and CDR2 is SQIVND (reference sequence). The DNA for the CDR3 is TGTGCCAGTAGTATAGGACAAGGACTAGCGGGAAACATTCAGTACTTC. Amino acid sequence: CASSIGQGLAGNIQYF.

The chain uses TRBV27 and TRBJ2-1; D is uncertain. Deletions cut 2 bases from V and 7 bases from J, with 9 bases between. Germline V lookup: CDR1 MNHEY, CDR2 SMNVEV (reference sequence). The CDR3 runs to 13 residues. CDR3 coding DNA: TGTGCCAGCAGTTTAATAGCAACGAATGAGCAGTTCTTC. Protein: CASSLIATNEQFF.

The chain recombines TRBV27 with TRBJ2-1; D possibly matches TRBD1 or TRBD2 (5 bases each). V lost 2 bases, J lost 2 bases, and 13 bases lay in between. The CDR3 contains 16 residues. The germline V gene encodes CDR1 MNHEY and CDR2 SMNVEV (reference sequence). The CDR3 region is CASSLTGLLAYNEQFF. The CDR3 coding sequence is TGTGCCAGCAGTTTAACAGGTTTACTAGCCTACAATGAGCAGTTCTTC.

The genes are TRBV27 and TRBJ1-6; 8 nucleotides line up with TRBD1. Germline assignment: CDR1 MNHEY and CDR2 SMNVEV (reference sequence). This CDR3 has 16 residues. Unmatched junction bases numbered 10, after V lost 5 bases and J lost 7 bases. The CDR3 DNA reads as TGTGCCAGCAGTGCATCGGACAGGGCTTGGAATTCACCCCTCCACTTT. It yields the protein CASSASDRAWNSPLHF.

J is TRBJ2-7 and V is TRBV27; TRBD1 matches at 8 bases. CDR3 length: 15 amino acids. V was pared by 8 bases and J by 3 bases, with 12 bases of the junction left unmatched. The germline V gene encodes CDR1 MNHEY and CDR2 SMNVEV (reference sequence). Here the CDR3 DNA reads TGTGCCAGCCGGCAGTTCACAGGGGGGTTCTACGAGCAGTACTTC. Its protein product is CASRQFTGGFYEQYF.

This chain joins TRBV28 and TRBJ1-6; a weak D match, TRBD1 (5 bases). The CDR3 covers 15 residues. Trimming removed 8 bases at V and 7 bases at J, with 18 bases between. Germline V gene lookup returns CDR1 MDHEN and CDR2 SYDVKM. The CDR3 loop is CASRSTGGWNSPLHF. The CDR3 nucleotides are TGTGCCAGCCGATCCACGGGGGGATGGAATTCACCCCTCCACTTT.

V gene TRBV28 combines with J gene TRBJ2-5, with D tentatively TRBD1 (5 bases). V lost 3 bases to trimming and J lost 5 bases, with 13 bases between them. The CDR3 covers 14 residues. From germline, CDR1 is MDHEN and CDR2 SYDVKM. The CDR3 spells CASSFQGASETQYF. CDR3 DNA: TGTGCCAGCAGTTTCCAAGGGGCCAGTGAGACCCAGTACTTC. The full variable domain, its missing parts supplied by reference TRBV28 and TRBJ2-5, is DVKVTQSSRYLVKRTGEKVFLECVQDMDHENMFWYRQDPGLGLRLIYFSYDVKMKEKGDIPEGYSVSREKKERFSLILESASTNQTSMYLCASSFQGASETQYFGPGTRLLVL.

The chain is built from TRBV4-1 and TRBJ1-1; D gene uncertain. The CDR3 has 15 amino acids. CDR1 and CDR2 (germline): MGHRA, YSYEKL. Trimming removed 1 base from V and 0 bases from J, with 9 bases in between. The CDR3 DNA reads TGCGCCAGCAGCCAAGGTGCAGGCCTGAACACTGAAGCTTTCTTT. It translates to CASSQGAGLNTEAFF.